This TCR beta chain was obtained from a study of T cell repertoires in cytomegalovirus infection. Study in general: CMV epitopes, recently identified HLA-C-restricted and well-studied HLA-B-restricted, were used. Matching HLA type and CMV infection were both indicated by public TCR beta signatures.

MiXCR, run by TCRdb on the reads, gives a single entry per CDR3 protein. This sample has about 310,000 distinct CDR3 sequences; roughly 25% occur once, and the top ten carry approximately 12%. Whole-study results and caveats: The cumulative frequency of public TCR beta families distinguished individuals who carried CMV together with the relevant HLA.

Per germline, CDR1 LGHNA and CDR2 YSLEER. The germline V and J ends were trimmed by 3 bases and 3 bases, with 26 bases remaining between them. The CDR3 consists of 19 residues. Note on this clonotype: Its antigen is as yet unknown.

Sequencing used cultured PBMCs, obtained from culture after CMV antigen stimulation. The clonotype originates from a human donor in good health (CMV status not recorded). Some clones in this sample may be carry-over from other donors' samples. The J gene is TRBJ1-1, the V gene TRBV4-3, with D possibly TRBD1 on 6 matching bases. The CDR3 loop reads CASSQGAPGLKRGDTEAFF. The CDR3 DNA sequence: TGCGCCAGCAGCCAGGGGGCGCCGGGACTTAAAAGAGGGGACACTGAAGCTTTCTTT.